This T cell receptor beta chain derives from a study of molecular identifiers for immune sequencing clone quantification. TCRdb passed the PCR reads through MiXCR, listing each CDR3 protein once. The sample lists about 60,000 distinct CDR3 sequences, about 19% occurring once. This clonotype was recorded at least ten times. CDR3 length: 11 amino acids. V was pared by 4 bases and J by 2 bases, with 4 bases between. The germline gives CDR1 SQVTM, CDR2 ANQGSEA. This sequence joins TRBV29-1 and TRBJ2-3; D uncertain. This receptor was taken from a human donor in good health. Some libraries in this study had Jurkat cell RNA spiked in. The sequenced material came from naive CD8+ T cells from blood, with Jurkat cell RNA spiked in. Subset: FACS-sorted CD8+CD4-CCR7+CD45RA+ naive T cells. For the CDR3, the DNA is TGCAGCGTTGGGTACACAGATACGCAGTATTTT. This codes for CSVGYTDTQYF.